The present entry profiles one T cell receptor (beta chain) with its context. The target antigen is unknown. TCRdb analysed the 5' RACE reads with MiXCR anew, one entry per CDR3 protein. The sample lists around 890,000 distinct CDR3 sequences, 12% occurring once. Trimming took off 3 bases at V and 0 bases at J, with 11 bases between the two ends. Per the germline V gene, CDR1 is KGHDR and CDR2 is SFDVKD. The CDR3 is 16 residues long. The data stem from a study of CD8 T cells in ankylosing spondylitis. Findings and limits, study-wide: Within ankylosing spondylitis blood, a TCR beta motif made up of eight or nine highly homologous variants appeared to be characteristic. Prior literature has documented some motif variants in synovial fluid and blood from reactive arthritis.

The chain couples TRBV24-1 to TRBJ2-1; possibly TRBD1 for D (6 bases). The origin of this receptor is a male donor with ankylosing spondylitis. The material sequenced was blood, either unsorted or a sorted T cell fraction (not recorded which). CDR3 sequence reads: CATSDHRASSYNEQFF. Here the CDR3 DNA reads TGTGCCACCAGTGATCACAGGGCCAGCTCCTACAATGAGCAGTTCTTC.